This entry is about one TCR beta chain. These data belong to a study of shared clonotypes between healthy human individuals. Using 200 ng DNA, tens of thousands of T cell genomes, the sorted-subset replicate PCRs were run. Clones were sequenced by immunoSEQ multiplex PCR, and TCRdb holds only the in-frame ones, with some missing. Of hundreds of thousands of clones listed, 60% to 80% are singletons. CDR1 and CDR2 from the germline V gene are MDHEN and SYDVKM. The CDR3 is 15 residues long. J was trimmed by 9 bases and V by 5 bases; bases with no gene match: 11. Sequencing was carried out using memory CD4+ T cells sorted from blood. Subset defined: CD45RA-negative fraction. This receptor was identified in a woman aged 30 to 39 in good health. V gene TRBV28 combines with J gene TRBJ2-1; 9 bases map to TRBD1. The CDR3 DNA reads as TGTGCCAGCAGTATGGGGGGACAGGGAGAGCGTGAGCAGTTCTTC. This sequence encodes CASSMGGQGEREQFF.